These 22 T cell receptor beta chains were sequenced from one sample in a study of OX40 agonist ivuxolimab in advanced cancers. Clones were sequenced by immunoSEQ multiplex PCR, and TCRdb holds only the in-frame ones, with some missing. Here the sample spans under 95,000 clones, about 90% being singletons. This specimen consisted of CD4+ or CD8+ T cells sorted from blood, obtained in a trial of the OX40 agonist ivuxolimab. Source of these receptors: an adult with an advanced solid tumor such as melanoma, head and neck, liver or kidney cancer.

CDR3 residues: CASSPRWTDGYTF. CDR3 DNA sequence: TGTGCCAGCTCACCGCGATGGACAGATGGCTACACCTTC. The genes are TRBV18 and TRBJ1-2, with D perhaps matching TRBD1 (6 bases). V dropped 3 bases and J dropped 6 bases, with 11 bases sitting between them. From germline, CDR1 is KGHSH and CDR2 LQKENI. This CDR3 comprises 13 residues.

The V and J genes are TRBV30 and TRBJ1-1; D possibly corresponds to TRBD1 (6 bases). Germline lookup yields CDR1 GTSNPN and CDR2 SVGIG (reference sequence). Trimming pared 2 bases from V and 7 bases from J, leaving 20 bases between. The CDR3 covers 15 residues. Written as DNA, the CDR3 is TGTGCCTGGAGTCGAGGGTATACAGGGACCGGTGAAGCTTTCTTT. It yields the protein CAWSRGYTGTGEAFF.

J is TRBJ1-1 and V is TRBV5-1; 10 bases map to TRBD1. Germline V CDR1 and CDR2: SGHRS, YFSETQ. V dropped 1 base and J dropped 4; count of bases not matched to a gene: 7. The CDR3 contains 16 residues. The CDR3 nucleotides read TGCGCCAGCAGCTTGAGCGGACAGGGGGTGTCCACTGAAGCTTTCTTT. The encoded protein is CASSLSGQGVSTEAFF.

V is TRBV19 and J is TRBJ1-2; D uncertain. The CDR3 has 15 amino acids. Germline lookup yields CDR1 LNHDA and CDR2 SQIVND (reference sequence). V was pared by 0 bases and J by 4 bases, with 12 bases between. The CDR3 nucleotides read TGTGCCAGTAGTATAGATCGTGAACGGGTCTATGGCTACACCTTC. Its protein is CASSIDRERVYGYTF. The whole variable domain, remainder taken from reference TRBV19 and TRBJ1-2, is DGGITQSPKYLFRKEGQNVTLSCEQNLNHDAMYWYRQDPGQGLRLIYYSQIVNDFQKGDIAEGYSVSREKKESFPLTVTSAQKNPTAFYLCASSIDRERVYGYTFGSGTRLTVV.

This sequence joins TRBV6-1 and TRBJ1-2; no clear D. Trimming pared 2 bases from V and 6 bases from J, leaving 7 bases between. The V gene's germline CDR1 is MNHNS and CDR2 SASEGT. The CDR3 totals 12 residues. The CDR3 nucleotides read TGTGCCAGCAGTGAAAGAGGGAATGGCTACACCTTC. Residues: CASSERGNGYTF.

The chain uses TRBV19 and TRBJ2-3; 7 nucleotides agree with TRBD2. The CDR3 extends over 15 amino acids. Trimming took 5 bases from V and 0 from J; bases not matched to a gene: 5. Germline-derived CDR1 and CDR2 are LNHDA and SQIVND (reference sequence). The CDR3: CASSRGSGSTDTQYF. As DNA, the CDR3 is TGTGCCAGTAGTCGCGGTAGCGGGAGCACAGATACGCAGTATTTT.

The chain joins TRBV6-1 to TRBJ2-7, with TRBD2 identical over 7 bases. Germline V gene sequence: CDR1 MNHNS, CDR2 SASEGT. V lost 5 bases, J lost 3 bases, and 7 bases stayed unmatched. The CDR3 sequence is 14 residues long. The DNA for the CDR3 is TGTGCCAGCAGTCCGGGCGGGGGTGGCTACGAGCAGTACTTC. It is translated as CASSPGGGGYEQYF.

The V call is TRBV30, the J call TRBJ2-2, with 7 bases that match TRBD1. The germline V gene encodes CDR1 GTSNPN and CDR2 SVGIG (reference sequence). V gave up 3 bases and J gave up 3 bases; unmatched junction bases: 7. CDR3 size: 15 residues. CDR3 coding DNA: TGTGCCTGGAGGATCCGGGACAGAGACACCGGGGAGCTGTTTTTT. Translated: CAWRIRDRDTGELFF. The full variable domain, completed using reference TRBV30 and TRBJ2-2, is SQTIHQWPATLVQPVGSPLSLECTVEGTSNPNLYWYRQAAGRGLQLLFYSVGIGQISSEVPQNLSASRPQDRQFILSSKKLLLSDSGFYLCAWRIRDRDTGELFFGEGSRLTVL.

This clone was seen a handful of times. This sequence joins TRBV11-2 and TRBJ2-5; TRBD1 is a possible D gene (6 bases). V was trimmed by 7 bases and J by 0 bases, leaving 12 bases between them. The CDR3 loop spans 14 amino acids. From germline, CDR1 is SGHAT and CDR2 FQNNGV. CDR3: CASNRVYDQETQYF. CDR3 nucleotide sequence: TGTGCCAGCAACAGGGTATATGACCAAGAGACCCAGTACTTC.

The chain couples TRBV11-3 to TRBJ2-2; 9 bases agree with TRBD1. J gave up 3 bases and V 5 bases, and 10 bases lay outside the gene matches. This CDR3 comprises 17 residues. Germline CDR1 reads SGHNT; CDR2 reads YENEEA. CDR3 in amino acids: CASSPGDRVRDTGELFF. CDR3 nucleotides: TGTGCCAGCAGCCCGGGGGACAGGGTCAGGGACACCGGGGAGCTGTTTTTT.

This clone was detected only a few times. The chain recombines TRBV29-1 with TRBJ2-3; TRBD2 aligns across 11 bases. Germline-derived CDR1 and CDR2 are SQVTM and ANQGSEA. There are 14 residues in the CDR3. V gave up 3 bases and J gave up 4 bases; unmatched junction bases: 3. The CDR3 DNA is TGCAGCGTTGATGGACTAGCGGGCGCAGATACGCAGTATTTT. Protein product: CSVDGLAGADTQYF.

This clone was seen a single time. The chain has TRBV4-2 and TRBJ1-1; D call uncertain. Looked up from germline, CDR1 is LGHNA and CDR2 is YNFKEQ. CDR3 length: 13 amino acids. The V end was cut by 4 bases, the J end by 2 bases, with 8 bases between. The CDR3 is CASSRSGNTEAFF. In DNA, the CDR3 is TGTGCCAGCAGCCGGTCGGGAAACACTGAAGCTTTCTTT.

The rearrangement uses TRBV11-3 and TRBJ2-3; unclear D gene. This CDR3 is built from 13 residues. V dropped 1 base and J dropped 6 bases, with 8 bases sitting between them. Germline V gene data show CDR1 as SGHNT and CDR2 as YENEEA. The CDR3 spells CASSLARVDTQYF. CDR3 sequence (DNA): TGTGCCAGCAGCTTAGCAAGGGTGGATACGCAGTATTTT.

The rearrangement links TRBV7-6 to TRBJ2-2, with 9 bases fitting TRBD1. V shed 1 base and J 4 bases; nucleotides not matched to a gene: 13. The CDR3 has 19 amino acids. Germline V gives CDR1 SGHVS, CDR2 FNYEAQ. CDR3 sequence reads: CASSLDRYGQGSITGELFF. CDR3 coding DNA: TGTGCCAGCAGCTTAGACCGGTACGGACAGGGGAGTATCACCGGGGAGCTGTTTTTT.

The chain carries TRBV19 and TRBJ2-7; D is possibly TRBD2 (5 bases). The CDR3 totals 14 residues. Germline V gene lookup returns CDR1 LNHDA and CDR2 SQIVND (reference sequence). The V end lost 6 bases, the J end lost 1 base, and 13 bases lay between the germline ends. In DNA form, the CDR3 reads TGTGCCAGTAGCACCGGGGTCGAGTCCTACGAGCAGTACTTC. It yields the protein CASSTGVESYEQYF.

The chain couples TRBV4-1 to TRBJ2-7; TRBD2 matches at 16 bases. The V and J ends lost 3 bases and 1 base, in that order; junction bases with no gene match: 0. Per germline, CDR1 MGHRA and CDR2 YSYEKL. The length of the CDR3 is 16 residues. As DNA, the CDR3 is TGCGCCAGCAGCCAGGGACTAGCGGGAGGGTCCTACGAGCAGTACTTC. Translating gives CASSQGLAGGSYEQYF.

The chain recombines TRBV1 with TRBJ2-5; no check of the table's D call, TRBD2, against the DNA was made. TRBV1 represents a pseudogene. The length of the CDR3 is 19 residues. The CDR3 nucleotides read TGCACCAGCAGCCAAGGACTAGCGGCGCCAGATAAGTACCAAGAGGCCCAGTACTTC. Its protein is CTSSQGLAAPDKYQEAQYF.

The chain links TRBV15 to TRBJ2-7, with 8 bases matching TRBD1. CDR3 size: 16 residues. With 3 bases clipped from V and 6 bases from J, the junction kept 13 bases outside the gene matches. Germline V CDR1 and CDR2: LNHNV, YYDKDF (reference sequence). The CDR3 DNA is TGTGCCACCAGCAGCGGACAGGGACTCGAGGTGAGCGAGCAGTACTTC. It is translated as CATSSGQGLEVSEQYF.

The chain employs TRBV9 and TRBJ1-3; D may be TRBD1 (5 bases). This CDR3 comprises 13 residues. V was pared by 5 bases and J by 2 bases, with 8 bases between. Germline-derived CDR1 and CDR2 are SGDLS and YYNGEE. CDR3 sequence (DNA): TGTGCCAGCAGTGGCAGGGCTGGAAACACCATATATTTT. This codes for CASSGRAGNTIYF.

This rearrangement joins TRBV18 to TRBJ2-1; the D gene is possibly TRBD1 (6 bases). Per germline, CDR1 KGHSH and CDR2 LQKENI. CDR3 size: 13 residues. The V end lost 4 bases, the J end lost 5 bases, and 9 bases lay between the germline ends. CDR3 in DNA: TGTGCCAGCTCACAAGGACAGAACAATGAGCAGTTCTTC. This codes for CASSQGQNNEQFF.

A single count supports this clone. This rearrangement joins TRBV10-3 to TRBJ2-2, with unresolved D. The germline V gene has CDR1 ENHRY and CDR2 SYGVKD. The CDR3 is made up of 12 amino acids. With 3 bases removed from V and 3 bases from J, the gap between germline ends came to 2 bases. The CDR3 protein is CAISDDTGELFF. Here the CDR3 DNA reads TGTGCCATCAGTGATGACACCGGGGAGCTGTTTTTT.

DNA of the CDR3: TGTGCCAGCAGCTTACCTAGCGGACGCACAGATACGCAGTATTTT. Amino acids: CASSLPSGRTDTQYF. The V and J genes are TRBV5-6 and TRBJ2-3, with TRBD2 matching over 7 bases. This CDR3 region has 15 residues. Germline trimming cut 2 bases from V and 1 base from J; bases unmatched to any gene: 4. Germline CDR1 reads SGHDT; CDR2 reads YYEEEE.